This is a list of T cell receptor beta chains from one sample in a study of T cell repertoires in cytomegalovirus infection. The antigens these receptors bind are not known. TCRdb itself ran the reads through MiXCR, one entry per CDR3 protein. The data show 200,000 to 250,000 distinct CDR3 sequences, around 35% seen once. The sample here was CD8+ T cells from cultured PBMCs, taken from culture after CMV antigen stimulation. The receptors stem from a human donor in good health (CMV status not recorded). Some clones in this sample may be carry-over from other donors' samples. Both conserved end residues are part of each CDR3.

j_gene | v_gene | len | CDR3aa
TRBJ1-5 | TRBV19 | 16 | CASKQGWGASNQPQHF
TRBJ1-1 | TRBV2 | 12 | CASKDFEFEAFF
TRBJ1-1 | TRBV11-2 | 19 | CASSLYFRGRRFRNTEAFF
TRBJ2-5 | TRBV7-3 | 15 | CASSRGGGRGETQYF
TRBJ2-7 | TRBV2 | 16 | CASRSGLAGGFYEQYF
TRBJ2-3 | TRBV12-3/TRBV12-4 | 15 | CASSPTVSRTDTQYF
TRBJ2-1 | TRBV9 | 15 | CASSAYSGRGNEQFF
TRBJ2-7 | TRBV12-3/TRBV12-4 | 13 | CASSEDRGDEQYF
TRBJ2-1 | TRBV7-9 | 16 | CASSLVRGGPYNEQFF
TRBJ2-1 | TRBV28 | 16 | CASRISRGAPYNEQFF
TRBJ2-1 | TRBV4-1 | 14 | CASGADSYYNEQFF
TRBJ1-1 | TRBV12-5 | 14 | CASGLGRIDTEAFF
TRBJ1-5 | TRBV10-2 | 15 | CASRVDLRSNQPQHF
TRBJ2-1 | TRBV2 | 12 | CARTGPHNEQFF
TRBJ2-3 | TRBV20-1 | 13 | CSAEGQNTDTQYF
TRBJ2-3 | TRBV7-8 | 15 | CASSFAYLGTDTQYF
TRBJ2-6 | TRBV28 | 14 | CASSLAAGANVLTF
TRBJ1-2 | TRBV7-9 | 14 | CASSPVGAYYGYTF
TRBJ1-1 | TRBV7-3 | 16 | CASSSYVGTGNTEAFF
TRBJ2-1 | TRBV9 | 11 | CASGRSNEQFF
TRBJ2-1 | TRBV11-2 | 14 | CASSLGAGRREQFF
TRBJ2-2 | TRBV12-5 | 16 | CASGLTSGANTGELFF
TRBJ2-5 | TRBV12-3/TRBV12-4 | 12 | CASSRGQETQYF
TRBJ2-1 | TRBV6-6 | 14 | CATQEADSYNEQFF
TRBJ1-1 | TRBV28 | 12 | CASSSPGTEAFF
TRBJ2-1 | TRBV7-2 | 15 | CASSPGLAVYNEQFF
TRBJ1-1 | TRBV27 | 15 | CASSYRDRLRYGAFF
TRBJ2-2 | TRBV6-8 | 19 | CASSYSIWREAPNTGELFF
TRBJ1-5 | TRBV12-3/TRBV12-4 | 14 | CASSSDGMNQPQHF
TRBJ2-1 | TRBV4-1 | 15 | CASARASGVYNEQFF
TRBJ2-5 | TRBV20-1 | 14 | CSARVSRAQETQYF
TRBJ2-7 | TRBV7-9 | 16 | CASSPKSRGRDHEQYF
TRBJ2-3 | TRBV7-9 | 13 | CASDDSGADSQYF
TRBJ2-7 | TRBV6-6 | 18 | CASSKGLAGGSLSYEQYF